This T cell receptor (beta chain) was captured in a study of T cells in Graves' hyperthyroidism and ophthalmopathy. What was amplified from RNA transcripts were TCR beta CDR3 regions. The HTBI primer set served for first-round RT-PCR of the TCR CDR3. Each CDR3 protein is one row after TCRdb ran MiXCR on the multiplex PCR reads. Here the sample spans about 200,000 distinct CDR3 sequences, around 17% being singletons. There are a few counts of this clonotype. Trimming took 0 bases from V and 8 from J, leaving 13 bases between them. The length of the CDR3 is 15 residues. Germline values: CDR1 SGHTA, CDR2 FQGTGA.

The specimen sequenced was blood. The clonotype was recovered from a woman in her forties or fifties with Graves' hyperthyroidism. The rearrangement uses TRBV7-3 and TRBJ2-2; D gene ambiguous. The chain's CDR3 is CASSLTTDQRGELFF. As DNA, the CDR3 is TGTGCCAGCAGCTTAACTACAGACCAACGGGGGGAGCTGTTTTTT. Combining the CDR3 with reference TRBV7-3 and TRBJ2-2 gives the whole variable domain GAGVSQTPSNKVTEKGKYVELRCDPISGHTALYWYRQSLGQGPEFLIYFQGTGAADDSGLPNDRFFAVRPEGSVSTLKIQRTERGDSAVYLCASSLTTDQRGELFFGEGSRLTVL.